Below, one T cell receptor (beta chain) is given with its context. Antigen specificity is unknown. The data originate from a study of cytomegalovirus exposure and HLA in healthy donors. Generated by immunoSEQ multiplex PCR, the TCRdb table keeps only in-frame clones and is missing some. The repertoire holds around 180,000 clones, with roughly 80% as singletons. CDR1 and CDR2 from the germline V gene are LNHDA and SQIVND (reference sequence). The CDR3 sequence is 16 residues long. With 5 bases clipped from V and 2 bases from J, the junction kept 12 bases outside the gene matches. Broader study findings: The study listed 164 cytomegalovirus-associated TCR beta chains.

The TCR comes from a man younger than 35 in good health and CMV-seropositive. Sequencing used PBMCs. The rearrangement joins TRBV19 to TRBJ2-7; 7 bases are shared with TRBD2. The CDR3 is CASSLAGTTTTYEQYF. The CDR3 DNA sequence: TGTGCCAGTAGTTTAGCCGGGACTACAACCACCTACGAGCAGTACTTC.